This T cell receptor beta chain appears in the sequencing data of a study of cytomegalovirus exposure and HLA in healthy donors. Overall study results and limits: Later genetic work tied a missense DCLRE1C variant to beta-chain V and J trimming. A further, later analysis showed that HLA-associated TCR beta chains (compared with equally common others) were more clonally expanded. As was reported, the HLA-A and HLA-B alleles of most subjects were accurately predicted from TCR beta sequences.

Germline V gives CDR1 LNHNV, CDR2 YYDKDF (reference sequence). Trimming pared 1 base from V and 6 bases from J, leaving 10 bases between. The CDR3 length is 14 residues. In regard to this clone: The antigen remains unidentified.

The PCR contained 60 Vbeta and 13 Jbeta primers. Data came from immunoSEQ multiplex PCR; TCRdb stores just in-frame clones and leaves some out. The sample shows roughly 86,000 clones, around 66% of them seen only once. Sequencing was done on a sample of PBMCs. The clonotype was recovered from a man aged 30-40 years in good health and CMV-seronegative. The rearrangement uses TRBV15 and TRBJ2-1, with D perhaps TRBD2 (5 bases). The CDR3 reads CATSRAGMGNEQFF. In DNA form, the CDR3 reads TGTGCCACCAGCAGAGCCGGGATGGGCAATGAGCAGTTCTTC.